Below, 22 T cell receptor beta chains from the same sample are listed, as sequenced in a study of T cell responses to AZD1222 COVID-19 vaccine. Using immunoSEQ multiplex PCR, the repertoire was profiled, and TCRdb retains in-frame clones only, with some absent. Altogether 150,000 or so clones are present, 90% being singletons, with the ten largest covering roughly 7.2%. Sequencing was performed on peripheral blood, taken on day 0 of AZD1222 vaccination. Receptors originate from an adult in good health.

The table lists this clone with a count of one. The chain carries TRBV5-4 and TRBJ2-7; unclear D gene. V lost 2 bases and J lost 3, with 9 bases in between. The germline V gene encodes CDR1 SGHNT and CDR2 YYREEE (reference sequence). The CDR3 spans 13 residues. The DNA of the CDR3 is TGTGCCAGCAGCTTAGATACTTACTACGAGCAGTACTTC. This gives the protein CASSLDTYYEQYF.

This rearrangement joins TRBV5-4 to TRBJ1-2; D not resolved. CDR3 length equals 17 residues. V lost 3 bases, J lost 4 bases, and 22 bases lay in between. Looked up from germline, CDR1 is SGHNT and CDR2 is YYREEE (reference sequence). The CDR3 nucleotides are TGTGCCAGCAGCTCCGGCCCTGGCAGCTCAAGCATCTATGGCTACACCTTC. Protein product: CASSSGPGSSSIYGYTF.

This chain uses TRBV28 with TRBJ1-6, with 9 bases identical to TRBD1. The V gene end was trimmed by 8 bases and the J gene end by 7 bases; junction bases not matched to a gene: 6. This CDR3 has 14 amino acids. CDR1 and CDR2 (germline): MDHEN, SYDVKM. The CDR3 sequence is CASEQGALNSPLHF. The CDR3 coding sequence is TGTGCCAGCGAACAGGGGGCTTTGAATTCACCCCTCCACTTT.

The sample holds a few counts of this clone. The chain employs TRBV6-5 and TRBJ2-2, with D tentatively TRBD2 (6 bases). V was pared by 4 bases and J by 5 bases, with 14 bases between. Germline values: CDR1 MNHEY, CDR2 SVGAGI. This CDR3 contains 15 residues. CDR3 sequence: CASSFTGTLTGELFF. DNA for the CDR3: TGTGCCAGCAGTTTCACGGGGACTTTAACCGGGGAGCTGTTTTTT.

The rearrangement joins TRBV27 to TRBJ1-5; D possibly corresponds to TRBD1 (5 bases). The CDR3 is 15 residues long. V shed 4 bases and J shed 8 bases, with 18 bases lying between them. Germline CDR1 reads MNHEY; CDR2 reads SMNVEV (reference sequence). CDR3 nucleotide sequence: TGTGCCAGCAGTTCCTTGATGGGACCGTACGAGCCCCAGCATTTT. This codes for CASSSLMGPYEPQHF.

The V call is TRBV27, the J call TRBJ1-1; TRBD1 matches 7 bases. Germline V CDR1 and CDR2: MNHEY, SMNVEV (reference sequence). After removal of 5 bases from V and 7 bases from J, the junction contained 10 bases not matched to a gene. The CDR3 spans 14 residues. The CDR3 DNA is TGTGCCAGCAGTCCGCCCCTGGGGACAGATGAAGCTTTCTTT. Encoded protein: CASSPPLGTDEAFF.

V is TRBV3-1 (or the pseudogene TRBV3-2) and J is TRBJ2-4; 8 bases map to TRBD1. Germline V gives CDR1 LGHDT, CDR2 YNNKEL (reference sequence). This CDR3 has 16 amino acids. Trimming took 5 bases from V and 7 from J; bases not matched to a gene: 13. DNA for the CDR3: TGTGCCAGCAGCAAACTCCCTCTCGGGACAGGCAACATTCAGTACTTC. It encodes CASSKLPLGTGNIQYF.

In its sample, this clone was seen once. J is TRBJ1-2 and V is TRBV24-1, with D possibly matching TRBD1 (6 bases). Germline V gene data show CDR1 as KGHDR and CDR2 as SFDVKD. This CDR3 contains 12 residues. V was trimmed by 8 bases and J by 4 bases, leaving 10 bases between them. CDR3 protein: CATKGDGYGYTF. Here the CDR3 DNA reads TGTGCCACCAAGGGGGATGGCTATGGCTACACCTTC.

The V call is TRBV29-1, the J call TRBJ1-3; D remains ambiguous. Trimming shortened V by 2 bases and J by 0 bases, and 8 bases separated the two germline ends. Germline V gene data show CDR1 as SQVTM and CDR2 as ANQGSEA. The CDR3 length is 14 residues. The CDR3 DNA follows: TGCAGCGTTGAAAGGAGTCGCTCTGGAAACACCATATATTTT. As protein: CSVERSRSGNTIYF.

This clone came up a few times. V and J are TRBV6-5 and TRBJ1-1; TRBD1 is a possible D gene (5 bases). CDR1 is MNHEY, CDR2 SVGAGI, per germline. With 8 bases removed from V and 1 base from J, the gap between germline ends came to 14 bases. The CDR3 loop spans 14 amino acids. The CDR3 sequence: CASRTPGKNTEAFF. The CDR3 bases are TGTGCCAGCCGGACTCCAGGGAAGAACACTGAAGCTTTCTTT.

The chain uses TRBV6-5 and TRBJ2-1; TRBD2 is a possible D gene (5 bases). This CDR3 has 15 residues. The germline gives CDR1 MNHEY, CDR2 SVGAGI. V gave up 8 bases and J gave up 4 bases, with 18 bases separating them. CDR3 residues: CASSLYEGRYNEQFF. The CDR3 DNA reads TGTGCCAGCTCCCTTTACGAGGGCCGGTACAATGAGCAGTTCTTC.

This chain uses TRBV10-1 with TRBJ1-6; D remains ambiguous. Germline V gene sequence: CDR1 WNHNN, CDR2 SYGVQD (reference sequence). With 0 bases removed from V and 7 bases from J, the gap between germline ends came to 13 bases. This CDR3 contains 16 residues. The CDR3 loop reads CASSESKGDLNSPLHF. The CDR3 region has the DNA TGCGCCAGCAGTGAGTCGAAAGGTGACCTAAATTCACCCCTCCACTTT.

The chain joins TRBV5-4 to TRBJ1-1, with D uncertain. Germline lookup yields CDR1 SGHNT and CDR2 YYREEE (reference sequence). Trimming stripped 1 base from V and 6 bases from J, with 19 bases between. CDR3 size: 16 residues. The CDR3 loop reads CASSLMGSPIVAEAFF. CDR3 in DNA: TGTGCCAGCAGCTTGATGGGGAGCCCTATAGTAGCTGAAGCTTTCTTT.

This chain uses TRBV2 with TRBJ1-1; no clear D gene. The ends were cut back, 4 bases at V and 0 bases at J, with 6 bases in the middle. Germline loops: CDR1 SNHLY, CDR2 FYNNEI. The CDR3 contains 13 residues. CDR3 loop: CASSVQVNTEAFF. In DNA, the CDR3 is TGTGCCAGCAGTGTCCAGGTGAACACTGAAGCTTTCTTT.

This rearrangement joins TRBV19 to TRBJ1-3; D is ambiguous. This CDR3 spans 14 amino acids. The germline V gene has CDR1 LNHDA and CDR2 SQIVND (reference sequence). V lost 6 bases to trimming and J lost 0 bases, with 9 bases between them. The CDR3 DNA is TGTGCCAGTAGCCGAGCTAGCTCTGGAAACACCATATATTTT. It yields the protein CASSRASSGNTIYF.

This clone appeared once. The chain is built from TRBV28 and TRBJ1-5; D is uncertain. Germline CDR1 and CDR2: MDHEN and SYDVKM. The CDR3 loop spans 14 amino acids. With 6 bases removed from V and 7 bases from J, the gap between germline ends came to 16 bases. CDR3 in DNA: TGTGCCAGCAGCAACCTAGGGTCAGGACAGCCCCAGCATTTT. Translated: CASSNLGSGQPQHF.

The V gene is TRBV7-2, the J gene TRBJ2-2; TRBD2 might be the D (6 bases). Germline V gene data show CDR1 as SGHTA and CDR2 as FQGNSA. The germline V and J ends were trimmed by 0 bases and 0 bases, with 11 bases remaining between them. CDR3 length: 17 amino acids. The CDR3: CASSLAVASANTGELFF. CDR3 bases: TGTGCCAGCAGCTTAGCGGTTGCTAGCGCGAACACCGGGGAGCTGTTTTTT.

In nucleotides, the CDR3 is TGTGCCAGCTTTGGGAAGGGGAGTACTAGCGGGGGGCCAGGGGAGCAGTACTTC. Its translation: CASFGKGSTSGGPGEQYF. The chain recombines TRBV2 with TRBJ2-7; TRBD2 agrees at 12 bases. Germline CDR1 and CDR2: SNHLY and FYNNEI. The trim removed 8 bases at V and 7 bases at J, leaving 21 bases unmatched. The CDR3 has 18 residues. Combining the CDR3 with reference TRBV2 and TRBJ2-7 gives the whole variable domain EPEVTQTPSHQVTQMGQEVILRCVPISNHLYFYWYRQILGQKVEFLVSFYNNEISEKSEIFDDQFSVERPDGSNFTLKIRSTKLEDSAMYFCASFGKGSTSGGPGEQYFGPGTRLTVT.

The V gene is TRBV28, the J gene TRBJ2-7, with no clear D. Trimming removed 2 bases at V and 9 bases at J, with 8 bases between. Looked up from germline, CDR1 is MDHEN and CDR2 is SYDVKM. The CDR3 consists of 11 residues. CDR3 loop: CASSLIGAQYF. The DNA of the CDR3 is TGTGCCAGCAGTTTAATAGGAGCGCAGTACTTC.

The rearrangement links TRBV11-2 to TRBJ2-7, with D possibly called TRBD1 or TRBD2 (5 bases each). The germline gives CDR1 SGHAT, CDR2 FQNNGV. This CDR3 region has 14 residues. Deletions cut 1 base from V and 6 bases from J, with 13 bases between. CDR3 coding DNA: TGTGCCAGCAGCTTAGTTAGCGTGGGGCCCGAGCAGTACTTC. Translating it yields CASSLVSVGPEQYF.

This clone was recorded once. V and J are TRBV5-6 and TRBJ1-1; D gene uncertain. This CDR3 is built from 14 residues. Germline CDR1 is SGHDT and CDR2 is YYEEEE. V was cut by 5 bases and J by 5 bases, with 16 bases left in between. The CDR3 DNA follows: TGTGCCAGCAGTTTCCCAAAAGGAAAGACTGAAGCTTTCTTT. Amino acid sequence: CASSFPKGKTEAFF.

CDR3 in DNA: TGCGCCAGCAGCTTGGCACGGGGGGGCCAAGAGACCCAGTACTTC. Protein product: CASSLARGGQETQYF. The chain is built from TRBV5-1 and TRBJ2-5; TRBD2 matches at 8 bases. Germline V gene data show CDR1 as SGHRS and CDR2 as YFSETQ. There are 15 residues in the CDR3. The ends lost 0 bases at V and 1 base at J; junction bases unmatched: 2.